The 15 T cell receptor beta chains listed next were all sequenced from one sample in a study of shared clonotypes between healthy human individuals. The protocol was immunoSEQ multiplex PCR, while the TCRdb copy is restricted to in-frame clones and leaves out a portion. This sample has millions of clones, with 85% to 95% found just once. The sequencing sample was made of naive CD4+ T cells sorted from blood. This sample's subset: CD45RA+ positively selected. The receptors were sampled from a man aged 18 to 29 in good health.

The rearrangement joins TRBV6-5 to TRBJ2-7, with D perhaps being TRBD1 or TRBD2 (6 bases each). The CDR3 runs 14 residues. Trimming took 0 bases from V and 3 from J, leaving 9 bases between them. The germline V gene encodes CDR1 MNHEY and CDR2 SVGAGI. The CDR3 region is CASSYSGGNYEQYF. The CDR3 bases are TGTGCCAGCAGTTACTCGGGGGGCAACTACGAGCAGTACTTC.

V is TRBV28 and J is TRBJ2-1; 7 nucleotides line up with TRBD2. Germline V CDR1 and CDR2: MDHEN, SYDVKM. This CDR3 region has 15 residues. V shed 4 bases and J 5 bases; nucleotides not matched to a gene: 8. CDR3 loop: CASSSSSGENNEQFF. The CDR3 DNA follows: TGTGCCAGCAGTTCGTCCAGCGGGGAAAACAATGAGCAGTTCTTC.

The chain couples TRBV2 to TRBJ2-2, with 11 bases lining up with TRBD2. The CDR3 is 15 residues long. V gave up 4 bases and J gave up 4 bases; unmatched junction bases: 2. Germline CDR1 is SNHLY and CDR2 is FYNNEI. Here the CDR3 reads CASSGTSGSTGELFF. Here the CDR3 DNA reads TGTGCCAGCAGTGGTACTAGCGGGAGCACCGGGGAGCTGTTTTTT.

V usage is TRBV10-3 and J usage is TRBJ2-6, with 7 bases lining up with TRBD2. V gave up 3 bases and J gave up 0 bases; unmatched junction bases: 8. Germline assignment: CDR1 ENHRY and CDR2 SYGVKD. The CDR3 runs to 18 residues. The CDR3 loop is CAISEMVAGSSGANVLTF. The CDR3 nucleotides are TGTGCCATCAGTGAAATGGTAGCGGGTTCCTCTGGGGCCAACGTCCTGACTTTC.

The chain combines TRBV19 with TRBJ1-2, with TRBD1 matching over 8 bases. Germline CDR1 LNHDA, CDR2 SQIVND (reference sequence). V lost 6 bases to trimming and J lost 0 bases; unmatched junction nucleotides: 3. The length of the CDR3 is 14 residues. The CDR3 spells CASRPGGANYGYTF. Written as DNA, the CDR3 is TGTGCCAGTAGGCCAGGGGGCGCTAACTATGGCTACACCTTC.

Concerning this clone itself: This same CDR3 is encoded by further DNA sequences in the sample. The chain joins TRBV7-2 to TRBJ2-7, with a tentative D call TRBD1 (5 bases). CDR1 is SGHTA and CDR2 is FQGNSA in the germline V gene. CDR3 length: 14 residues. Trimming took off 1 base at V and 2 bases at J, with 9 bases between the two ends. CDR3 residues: CASSLGAGPYEQYF. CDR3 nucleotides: TGTGCCAGCAGCTTAGGGGCAGGGCCCTACGAGCAGTACTTC.

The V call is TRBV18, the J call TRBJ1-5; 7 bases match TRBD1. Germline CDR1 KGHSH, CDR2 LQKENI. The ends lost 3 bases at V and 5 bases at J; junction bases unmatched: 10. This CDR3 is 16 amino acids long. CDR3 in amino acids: CASSPLTGTAYQPQHF. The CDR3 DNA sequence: TGTGCCAGCTCACCCCTAACCGGGACAGCTTATCAGCCCCAGCATTTT.

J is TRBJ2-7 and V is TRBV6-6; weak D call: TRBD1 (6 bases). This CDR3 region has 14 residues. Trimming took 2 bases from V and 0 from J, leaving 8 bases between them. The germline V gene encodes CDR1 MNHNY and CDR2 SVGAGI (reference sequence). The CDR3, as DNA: TGTGCCAGCAGTTACGACAGGCCCTCCTACGAGCAGTACTTC. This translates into CASSYDRPSYEQYF.

The CDR3 spells CASNRGLPTDTQYF. DNA for the CDR3: TGTGCCAGCAATAGAGGGTTACCCACAGATACGCAGTATTTT. V gene TRBV6-5 combines with J gene TRBJ2-3; possible D gene TRBD2, 5 bases. Germline loops: CDR1 MNHEY, CDR2 SVGAGI. Trimming pared 7 bases from V and 2 bases from J, leaving 13 bases between. The CDR3 spans 14 residues.

The CDR3 spells CSVRTSVETQYF. The CDR3 bases are TGCAGCGTTAGGACTAGCGTGGAGACCCAGTACTTC. This chain connects TRBV29-1 to TRBJ2-5, with 9 bases aligning to TRBD2. Trimming at V came to 5 bases and at J to 5 bases, leaving 3 bases not matched to a gene. Per germline, CDR1 SQVTM and CDR2 ANQGSEA. This CDR3 region has 12 residues.

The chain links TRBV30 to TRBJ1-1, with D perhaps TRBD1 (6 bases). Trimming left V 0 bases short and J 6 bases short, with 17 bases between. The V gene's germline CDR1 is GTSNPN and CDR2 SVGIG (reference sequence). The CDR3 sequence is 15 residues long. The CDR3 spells CAWSVSLGGRAEAFF. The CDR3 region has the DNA TGTGCCTGGAGTGTCTCCCTGGGGGGCCGGGCTGAAGCTTTCTTT.

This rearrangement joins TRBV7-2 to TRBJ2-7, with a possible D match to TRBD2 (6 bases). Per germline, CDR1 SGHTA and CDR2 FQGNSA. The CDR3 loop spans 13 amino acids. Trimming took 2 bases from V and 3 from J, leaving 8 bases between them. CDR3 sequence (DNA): TGTGCCAGCAGCTTATCCGGGGGCTACGAGCAGTACTTC. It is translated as CASSLSGGYEQYF.

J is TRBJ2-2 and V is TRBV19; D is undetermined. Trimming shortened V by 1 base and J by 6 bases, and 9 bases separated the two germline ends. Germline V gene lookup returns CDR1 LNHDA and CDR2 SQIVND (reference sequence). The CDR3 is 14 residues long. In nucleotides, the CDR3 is TGTGCCAGTAGTATAGTGGGAACCGCCGGGGAGCTGTTTTTT. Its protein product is CASSIVGTAGELFF.

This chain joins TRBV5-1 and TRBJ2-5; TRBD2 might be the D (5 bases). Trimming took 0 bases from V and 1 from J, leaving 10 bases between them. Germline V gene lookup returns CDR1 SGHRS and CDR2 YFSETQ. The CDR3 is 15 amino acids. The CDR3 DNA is TGCGCCAGCAGCTTGGCAGTAGGGAGCCAAGAGACCCAGTACTTC. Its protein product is CASSLAVGSQETQYF.

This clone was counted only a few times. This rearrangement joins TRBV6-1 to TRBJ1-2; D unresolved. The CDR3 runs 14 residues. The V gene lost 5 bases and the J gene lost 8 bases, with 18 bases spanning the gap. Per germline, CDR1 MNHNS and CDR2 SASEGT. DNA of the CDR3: TGTGCCAGCAGTCCCCCCGCGGACCGAGTGGGCTACACCTTC. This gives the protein CASSPPADRVGYTF.